This T cell receptor (beta chain) was found in a study of T cell clonality in common variable immunodeficiency. Germline-derived CDR1 and CDR2 are ENHRY and SYGVKD. V gave up 3 bases and J gave up 5 bases; unmatched junction bases: 5. The CDR3 is 14 amino acids. This clone appeared many times. Antigen: not known. The CDR3 end is not reached by the read, which stops 3 residues before it; the germline J gene fills it in. Here immunoSEQ multiplex PCR was the method, and the copy in TCRdb shows in-frame clones only, minus some. This sample comprises about 81,000 clones, none seen once only. General study points: T cell subpopulation sequencing would be needed to explain CVID clonality. TCRbeta clonality was increased in CVID versus healthy controls.

Sample: peripheral blood mononuclear cells. The chain couples TRBV10-3 to TRBJ2-5, with 8 positions matching TRBD1. The source of this sequence is a person aged 18 to 69 in good health. The CDR3 DNA, read in part, is TGTGCCATCAGTGACGTAAACAGGGGGGAGACC. Translating it yields CAISDVNRGET. The CDR3 reads in full as CAISDVNRGETQYF.